This T cell receptor beta chain was recorded in a study of blood T cell repertoires in COVID-19. Looking at the study overall: There were acute and convalescent COVID-19 samples, and they came from the United States, Italy and Spain. Sources were T cells, B-cell-depleted T cells, or PBMCs; the material itself was cDNA or gDNA.

Sequenced by immunoSEQ multiplex PCR; TCRdb stores in-frame clones only, minus some. Of 350,000 to 450,000 clones listed, more than 70% are singletons. The CDR3 spans 16 residues. Between the trimmed V and J ends, which lost 7 bases and 7 bases, there was a span of 22 bases. The V gene's germline CDR1 is MDHEN and CDR2 SYDVKM. Participant reports of clinical history set cohort assignment. This chain joins TRBV28 and TRBJ1-4, with D possibly being TRBD1 (6 bases). This TCR derives from a woman under 30 who had been exposed to COVID-19. Material for sequencing was PBMCs or T cells enriched from blood (not recorded which). CDR3 residues: CASTLRRGAEGEKLFF. CDR3 coding DNA: TGTGCCAGCACCCTGAGGCGGGGGGCGGAAGGTGAAAAACTGTTTTTT.